These 23 T cell receptor beta chains were sequenced from one sample in a study of T cell changes during pregnancy in multiple sclerosis (dated by TCRdb to the late 2010s). Receptor amplification or capture employed the immunoSEQ multiplex PCR assay. Entries here come from immuneACCESS through TCRdb and include only in-frame sequences with V and J called. Some clones fail to appear in such tables; in the studies checked, an unresolved V gene covers under half of the shortfall, and the cause of the remainder is unknown. In this sample the table shows about 60,000 clones, roughly 91% of which occur a single time. The top ten constitute roughly 0.85% of the sample. The sample in question was peripheral blood, obtained before pregnancy. The receptor set was obtained from a female donor with multiple sclerosis, enrolled in a pregnancy study.

The chain combines TRBV7-2 with TRBJ1-2; TRBD1 matches at 8 bases. CDR1 is SGHTA, CDR2 FQGNSA, per germline. This CDR3 is built from 16 residues. V dropped 0 bases and J dropped 4; count of bases not matched to a gene: 7. In nucleotides, the CDR3 is TGTGCCAGCAGCTTAGCTAAAACCGGGACAGGCTATGGCTACACCTTC. Translating it yields CASSLAKTGTGYGYTF.

The chain has TRBV18 and TRBJ1-1; D unclear. Trimming took off 3 bases at V and 1 base at J, with 6 bases between the two ends. This CDR3 spans 13 amino acids. Germline CDR1 KGHSH, CDR2 LQKENI. The CDR3: CASSPRQNTEAFF. Here the CDR3 DNA reads TGTGCCAGCTCACCGCGGCAGAACACTGAAGCTTTCTTT.

The chain employs TRBV4-3 and TRBJ1-6, with a weak D call TRBD1 (5 bases). V was trimmed by 3 bases and J by 7 bases, leaving 13 bases between them. The CDR3 consists of 15 residues. Per germline, CDR1 LGHNA and CDR2 YSLEER. CDR3 nucleotide sequence: TGCGCCAGCAGCCACGGGGGGGTAAGAAATTCACCCCTCCACTTT. It specifies CASSHGGVRNSPLHF.

The rearrangement links TRBV4-2 to TRBJ2-7; 13 bases map to TRBD2. Germline V gene lookup returns CDR1 LGHNA and CDR2 YNFKEQ. V dropped 3 bases and J dropped 4; count of bases not matched to a gene: 3. The CDR3 contains 15 residues. The CDR3 nucleotides are TGTGCCAGCAGCCATACTAGCGGGGGGGAGTACGAGCAGTACTTC. Protein sequence: CASSHTSGGEYEQYF.

This chain uses TRBV29-1 with TRBJ1-1; D is ambiguous. Trimming removed 4 bases from V and 4 bases from J, with 7 bases in between. Germline CDR1 reads SQVTM; CDR2 reads ANQGSEA. This CDR3 is built from 11 residues. The CDR3: CSVVSVTEAFF. The CDR3 DNA follows: TGCAGCGTTGTATCTGTCACTGAAGCTTTCTTT.

V is TRBV9 and J is TRBJ2-5; 7 bases are a match to TRBD2. V trimming: 4 bases; J trimming: 2 bases; junction bases outside the gene matches: 5. Germline V CDR1 and CDR2: SGDLS, YYNGEE. This CDR3 spans 14 amino acids. DNA for the CDR3: TGTGCCAGCAGCTTCGGGACTACTCAAGAGACCCAGTACTTC. This translates into CASSFGTTQETQYF.

V is TRBV7-9 and J is TRBJ1-5, with a weak D call TRBD1 (6 bases). The ends were cut back, 1 base at V and 5 bases at J, with 18 bases in the middle. Per the germline V gene, CDR1 is SEHNR and CDR2 is FQNEAQ (reference sequence). This CDR3 spans 17 amino acids. The CDR3 DNA reads TGTGCCAGCAGCTTAGGATCTGGACAGCGTCTCCATCAGCCCCAGCATTTT. It codes for CASSLGSGQRLHQPQHF.

This chain joins TRBV11-2 and TRBJ2-7, with D possibly matching TRBD2 (6 bases). V lost 2 bases to trimming and J lost 7 bases, with 12 bases between them. The CDR3 totals 13 residues. CDR1 is SGHAT, CDR2 FQNNGV, per germline. CDR3 DNA sequence: TGTGCCAGCAGCTTATGGAGGGGCGGGGAGCAGTACTTC. Protein sequence: CASSLWRGGEQYF.

The rearrangement joins TRBV19 to TRBJ2-2, with D maybe TRBD2 (7 bases). The V gene's germline CDR1 is LNHDA and CDR2 SQIVND (reference sequence). The length of the CDR3 is 16 residues. The V end lost 4 bases, the J end lost 5 bases, and 17 bases lay between the germline ends. Here the CDR3 DNA reads TGTGCCAGTAGTACCATGGGGGGGGCCGGGACCGGGGAGCTGTTTTTT. Translated: CASSTMGGAGTGELFF.

The CDR3 DNA is TGTGCCAGCAGTTACTCTACGGGGAGGGAAAAACTGTTTTTT. This codes for CASSYSTGREKLFF. This chain connects TRBV6-5 to TRBJ1-4; D not certain. CDR3 length: 14 amino acids. CDR1 and CDR2 from the germline V gene are MNHEY and SVGAGI. The V end was cut by 0 bases, the J end by 8 bases, with 10 bases between.

This rearrangement joins TRBV11-3 to TRBJ2-2; 8 bases are shared with TRBD1. The CDR3 runs to 15 residues. The J segment lost 4 bases and the V segment lost 4 bases, leaving 5 bases of the junction unmatched. The germline V gene encodes CDR1 SGHNT and CDR2 YENEEA. In DNA, the CDR3 is TGTGCCAGCAGCTCCGGACAGGGAAGCACCGGGGAGCTGTTTTTT. Translating gives CASSSGQGSTGELFF.

The chain is built from TRBV13 and TRBJ2-7; 7 bases are a match to TRBD1. Germline lookup yields CDR1 PRHDT and CDR2 FYEKMQ (reference sequence). This CDR3 region has 17 residues. V lost 4 bases to trimming and J lost 0 bases; unmatched junction nucleotides: 12. This chain's CDR3 is CASSSFRQGQDSYEQYF. CDR3 nucleotide sequence: TGTGCCAGCAGCTCCTTTCGACAGGGCCAGGACTCCTACGAGCAGTACTTC.

Here the CDR3 DNA reads TGTGCCAGCAGCTTAAGGGGACAGGTTGGAAACACCATATATTTT. This sequence encodes CASSLRGQVGNTIYF. The V gene is TRBV7-3, the J gene TRBJ1-3; 8 bases are a match to TRBD1. V shed 1 base, J shed 3 bases, and the junction held 2 bases outside the gene matches. This CDR3 contains 15 residues. Germline assignment: CDR1 SGHTA and CDR2 FQGTGA. The whole variable domain, filled in from reference TRBV7-3 and TRBJ1-3, reads GAGVSQTPSNKVTEKGKYVELRCDPISGHTALYWYRQSLGQGPEFLIYFQGTGAADDSGLPNDRFFAVRPEGSVSTLKIQRTERGDSAVYLCASSLRGQVGNTIYFGEGSWLTVV.

The rearrangement joins TRBV2 to TRBJ2-1, with TRBD2 identical over 15 bases. The V gene end was trimmed by 2 bases and the J gene end by 7 bases; junction bases not matched to a gene: 9. The CDR3 sequence is 18 residues long. In germline, CDR1 is SNHLY, CDR2 FYNNEI. The CDR3 loop is CASSEPRTSGGARNEQFF. Written as DNA, the CDR3 is TGTGCCAGCAGTGAACCCAGGACTAGCGGGGGGGCGAGGAATGAGCAGTTCTTC.

The chain recombines TRBV13 with TRBJ1-2; possible D gene TRBD1, 5 bases. Per germline, CDR1 PRHDT and CDR2 FYEKMQ (reference sequence). The germline V and J ends were trimmed by 2 bases and 4 bases, with 17 bases remaining between them. The CDR3 is 16 amino acids. CDR3 DNA: TGTGCCAGCAGCTTATGGTCCAGGGTGCGGAGCTATGGCTACACCTTC. It is translated as CASSLWSRVRSYGYTF.

This chain links TRBV11-2 with TRBJ1-2; possibly TRBD1 for D (6 bases). The CDR3 runs 13 residues. Trimming took off 4 bases at V and 8 bases at J, with 14 bases between the two ends. CDR1 and CDR2 from the germline V gene are SGHAT and FQNNGV. CDR3 loop: CASSSYREMGYTF. CDR3 coding DNA: TGTGCCAGCAGCTCTTACAGGGAAATGGGCTACACCTTC.

The chain uses TRBV5-5 and TRBJ1-6; 10 bases match TRBD1. The CDR3 is 16 residues long. The ends lost 2 bases at V and 8 bases at J; junction bases unmatched: 7. Germline loops: CDR1 SGHKS, CDR2 YYEKEE (reference sequence). For the CDR3, the DNA is TGTGCCAGCAGCTTCGGACAGGGGGTTATTGATTCACCCCTCCACTTT. Translated, it gives CASSFGQGVIDSPLHF.

The V and J genes are TRBV9 and TRBJ2-1, with unresolved D. The CDR3 consists of 16 residues. V was clipped by 4 bases and J by 3 bases, with 17 bases between them. Per germline, CDR1 SGDLS and CDR2 YYNGEE. The DNA of the CDR3 is TGTGCCAGCAGCCAGATGGGCAGGCTAAACTACAATGAGCAGTTCTTC. Translation: CASSQMGRLNYNEQFF.

This chain connects TRBV9 to TRBJ2-4, with TRBD1 matching 8 bases. The CDR3 is made up of 14 amino acids. The V segment lost 0 bases and the J segment 10 bases; nucleotides outside the gene matches: 6. Germline values: CDR1 SGDLS, CDR2 YYNGEE. CDR3 in DNA: TGTGCCAGCAGCGTAGTTCCAGGGGGCGAAATTCAGTACTTC. Its translation: CASSVVPGGEIQYF.

The V gene is TRBV1, the J gene TRBJ1-1. TRBV1 has pseudogene status. This CDR3 is built from 13 residues. Here the CDR3 reads CTSSPGGGTEAFF. The CDR3, as DNA: TGCACCAGCAGCCCGGGAGGTGGAACTGAAGCTTTCTTT.

This chain uses TRBV7-2 with TRBJ1-5; TRBD1 might be the D (5 bases). Germline lookup yields CDR1 SGHTA and CDR2 FQGNSA. V was trimmed by 4 bases and J by 1 base, leaving 11 bases between them. CDR3 size: 15 residues. The CDR3 spells CASSSGLLSNQPQHF. CDR3 DNA: TGTGCCAGCAGCTCGGGACTGCTGAGCAATCAGCCCCAGCATTTT.

The rearrangement links TRBV5-1 to TRBJ2-1, with 12 bases fitting TRBD2. This CDR3 has 15 residues. After removal of 2 bases from V and 7 bases from J, the junction contained 4 bases not matched to a gene. Germline V CDR1 and CDR2: SGHRS, YFSETQ. Here the CDR3 reads CASSFALAGGNEQFF. Written as DNA, the CDR3 is TGCGCCAGCAGCTTCGCCCTAGCGGGGGGGAATGAGCAGTTCTTC.

The CDR3 nucleotides are TGTGCCAGCAGCCCCACAAACGGGGTCAGACAGCCCCAGCATTTT. This translates into CASSPTNGVRQPQHF. This rearrangement joins TRBV11-2 to TRBJ1-5; D is ambiguous. Germline-derived CDR1 and CDR2 are SGHAT and FQNNGV. The CDR3 runs 15 residues. With 5 bases removed from V and 7 bases from J, the gap between germline ends came to 18 bases.